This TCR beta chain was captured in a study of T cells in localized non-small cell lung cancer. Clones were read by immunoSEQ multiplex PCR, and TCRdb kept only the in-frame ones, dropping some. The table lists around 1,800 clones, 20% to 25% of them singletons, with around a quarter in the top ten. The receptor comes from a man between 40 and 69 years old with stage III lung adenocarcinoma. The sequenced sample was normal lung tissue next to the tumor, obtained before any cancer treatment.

The CDR3, as DNA: TGTGCCAGCAGCGAGAGACAGGGTTATAATTCACCCCTCCACTTT. This sequence encodes CASSERQGYNSPLHF. The chain has TRBV14 and TRBJ1-6; 7 nucleotides agree with TRBD1. Germline assignment: CDR1 SGHDN and CDR2 FVKESK. CDR3 length equals 15 residues. J was trimmed by 4 bases and V by 5 bases; bases with no gene match: 5.